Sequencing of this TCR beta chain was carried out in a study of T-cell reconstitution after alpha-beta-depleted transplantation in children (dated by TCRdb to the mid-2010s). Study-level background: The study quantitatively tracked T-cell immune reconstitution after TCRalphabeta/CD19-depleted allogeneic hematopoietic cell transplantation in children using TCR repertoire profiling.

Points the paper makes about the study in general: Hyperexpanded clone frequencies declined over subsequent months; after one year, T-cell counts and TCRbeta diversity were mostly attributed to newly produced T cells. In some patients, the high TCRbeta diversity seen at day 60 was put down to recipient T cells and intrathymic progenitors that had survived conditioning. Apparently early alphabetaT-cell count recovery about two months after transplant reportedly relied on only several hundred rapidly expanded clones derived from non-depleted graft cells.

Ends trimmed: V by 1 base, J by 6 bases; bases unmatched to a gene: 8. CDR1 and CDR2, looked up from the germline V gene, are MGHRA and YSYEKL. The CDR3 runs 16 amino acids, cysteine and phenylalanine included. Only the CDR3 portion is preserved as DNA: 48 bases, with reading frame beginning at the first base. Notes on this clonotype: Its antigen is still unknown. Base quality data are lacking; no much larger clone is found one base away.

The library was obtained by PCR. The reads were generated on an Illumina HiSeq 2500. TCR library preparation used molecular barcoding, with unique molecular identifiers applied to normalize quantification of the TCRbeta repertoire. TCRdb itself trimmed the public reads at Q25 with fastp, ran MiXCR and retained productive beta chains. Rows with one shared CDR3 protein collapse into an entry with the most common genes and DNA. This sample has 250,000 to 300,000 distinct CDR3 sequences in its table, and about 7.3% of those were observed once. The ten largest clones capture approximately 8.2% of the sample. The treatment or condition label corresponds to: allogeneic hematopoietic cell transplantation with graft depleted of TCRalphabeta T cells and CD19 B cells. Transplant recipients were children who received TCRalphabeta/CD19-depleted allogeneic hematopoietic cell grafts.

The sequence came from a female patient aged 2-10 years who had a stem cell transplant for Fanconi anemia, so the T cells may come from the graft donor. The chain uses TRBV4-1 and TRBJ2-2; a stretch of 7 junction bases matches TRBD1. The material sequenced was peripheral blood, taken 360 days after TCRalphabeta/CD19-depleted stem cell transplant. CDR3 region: CASSQAQGVYSGELFF. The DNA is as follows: TGCGCCAGCAGCCAAGCTCAGGGGGTTTATTCCGGGGAGCTGTTTTTT.